Shown below are 27 T cell receptor beta chains from a single sample sequenced in a study of OX40 agonist ivuxolimab in advanced cancers. Measured with immunoSEQ multiplex PCR; TCRdb has only the in-frame clones, and not every one. The table shows tens of thousands of clones, with 85% to 95% occurring only once. This material consisted of CD4+ or CD8+ T cells sorted from blood, taken in a trial of the OX40 agonist ivuxolimab. All receptors come from an adult with an advanced solid tumor such as melanoma, head and neck, liver or kidney cancer.

CDR3 protein: CASRPLTGRSGANVLTF. As DNA, the CDR3 is TGTGCCAGCAGGCCTTTGACAGGGAGATCTGGGGCCAACGTCCTGACTTTC. The rearrangement links TRBV14 to TRBJ2-6; 7 bases are a match to TRBD1. The CDR3 extends over 17 amino acids. Unmatched junction bases numbered 9, after V lost 6 bases and J lost 1 base. Germline V gene sequence: CDR1 SGHDN, CDR2 FVKESK.

The J gene is TRBJ2-5, the V gene TRBV7-2; no clear D. CDR3 length equals 14 residues. The germline gives CDR1 SGHTA, CDR2 FQGNSA. The V end lost 1 base, the J end lost 2 bases, and 8 bases lay between the germline ends. The CDR3 sequence is CASSLVASQETQYF. The CDR3 nucleotides are TGTGCCAGCAGCTTAGTGGCCTCACAAGAGACCCAGTACTTC.

V usage is TRBV7-2 and J usage is TRBJ2-5; a weak D match, TRBD2 (5 bases). Germline CDR1 SGHTA, CDR2 FQGNSA. Trimming pared 1 base from V and 5 bases from J, leaving 14 bases between. The CDR3 runs to 15 residues. CDR3: CASSLGGHGEETQYF. DNA of the CDR3: TGTGCCAGCAGCTTAGGCGGTCACGGGGAGGAGACCCAGTACTTC.

This rearrangement joins TRBV7-3 to TRBJ2-3; D unclear. Germline CDR1 reads SGHTA; CDR2 reads FQGTGA. V was cut by 5 bases and J by 2 bases, with 8 bases left in between. The CDR3 contains 13 residues. As DNA, the CDR3 is TGTGCCAGCAGCCCCCGCCCCACAGATACGCAGTATTTT. This gives the protein CASSPRPTDTQYF.

The J gene is TRBJ2-1, the V gene TRBV6-1; D remains unclear. The CDR3 runs to 14 residues. Germline CDR1 MNHNS, CDR2 SASEGT. V was trimmed by 5 bases and J by 3 bases, leaving 11 bases between them. In DNA form, the CDR3 reads TGTGCCAGCAGTTATAGGAATCTCTACAATGAGCAGTTCTTC. Residues: CASSYRNLYNEQFF.

A word on this clone: A junction end diverges from the germline sequence, so it may reflect a read error. This sequence joins TRBV7-7 and TRBJ2-5, with D uncertain. The length of the CDR3 is 16 residues. Germline V gene sequence: CDR1 SSHAT, CDR2 FNYEAQ (reference sequence). CDR3 in DNA: TGTGCTAGCAGCCGCCTCGGTTGGGCAGGAGAAGAGACCCAGTACTTC. Translation: CASSRLGWAGEETQYF.

This CDR3 reads CASSQGLTNTEAFF. For the CDR3, the DNA is TGTGCCAGCAGCCAAGGCCTTACGAACACTGAAGCTTTCTTT. The J gene is TRBJ1-1, the V gene TRBV4-2; D remains ambiguous. Germline values: CDR1 LGHNA, CDR2 YNFKEQ. Trimming stripped 1 base from V and 1 base from J, with 7 bases between. The CDR3 extends over 14 amino acids.

The V and J genes are TRBV5-1 and TRBJ2-2; TRBD2 is a possible D gene (6 bases). CDR1 and CDR2 (germline): SGHRS, YFSETQ. This CDR3 comprises 15 residues. Trimming took 3 bases from V and 1 from J, leaving 10 bases between them. CDR3 in amino acids: CASSWGSGNTGELFF. DNA of the CDR3: TGCGCCAGCAGCTGGGGTAGCGGGAACACCGGGGAGCTGTTTTTT.

This rearrangement joins TRBV2 to TRBJ2-2; 7 positions match TRBD1. After removal of 7 bases from V and 8 bases from J, the junction contained 7 bases not matched to a gene. This CDR3 spans 13 amino acids. Per germline, CDR1 SNHLY and CDR2 FYNNEI. The CDR3 nucleotides read TGTGCCAGCAACGGGGACAGCAGGGGGGAGCTGTTTTTT. This encodes CASNGDSRGELFF. Filled out from reference TRBV2 and TRBJ2-2, the complete variable domain reads EPEVTQTPSHQVTQMGQEVILRCVPISNHLYFYWYRQILGQKVEFLVSFYNNEISEKSEIFDDQFSVERPDGSNFTLKIRSTKLEDSAMYFCASNGDSRGELFFGEGSRLTVL.

J is TRBJ2-1 and V is TRBV11-3; 11 positions match TRBD2. The ends lost 2 bases at V and 9 bases at J; junction bases unmatched: 9. CDR1 SGHNT and CDR2 YENEEA come from the germline V gene. The CDR3 runs 16 residues. The CDR3 DNA reads TGTGCCAGCAGCTTAAAGGCACTAGCGGGGGCGGGTGAGCAGTTCTTC. Protein product: CASSLKALAGAGEQFF.

The chain combines TRBV28 with TRBJ1-1; TRBD1 might be the D (6 bases). V was pared by 4 bases and J by 12 bases, with 18 bases between. The CDR3 is 13 amino acids. In germline, CDR1 is MDHEN, CDR2 SYDVKM. The CDR3 is CASSSLQGWGTFF. The CDR3 bases are TGTGCCAGCAGTTCCTTACAGGGTTGGGGAACTTTCTTT.

This rearrangement joins TRBV28 to TRBJ2-7, with 9 bases lining up with TRBD1. The V gene end was trimmed by 5 bases and the J gene end by 4 bases; junction bases not matched to a gene: 6. This CDR3 has 14 amino acids. Germline V gene lookup returns CDR1 MDHEN and CDR2 SYDVKM. In DNA form, the CDR3 reads TGTGCCAGCAGTCCCGGGACAGGGTTGTACGAGCAGTACTTC. This gives the protein CASSPGTGLYEQYF. The variable domain in full, completed from reference TRBV28 and TRBJ2-7, reads DVKVTQSSRYLVKRTGEKVFLECVQDMDHENMFWYRQDPGLGLRLIYFSYDVKMKEKGDIPEGYSVSREKKERFSLILESASTNQTSMYLCASSPGTGLYEQYFGPGTRLTVT.

CDR3 amino acids: CASSLDGGDAYEQYF. The CDR3 DNA follows: TGTGCCAGCAGCTTAGATGGAGGGGATGCCTACGAGCAGTACTTC. V and J are TRBV11-2 and TRBJ2-7; tentative D call: TRBD2 (6 bases). V was shortened by 0 bases and J by 2 bases, with 11 bases between the two germline ends. The CDR3 totals 15 residues. CDR1 and CDR2 from the germline V gene are SGHAT and FQNNGV.

The chain uses TRBV29-1 and TRBJ1-4, with D tentatively TRBD1 (5 bases). CDR1 and CDR2 from the germline V gene are SQVTM and ANQGSEA. V shed 4 bases and J shed 7 bases, with 13 bases lying between them. The CDR3 contains 13 residues. The CDR3 bases are TGCAGCGTTGTCTGGGGGAAGGGTGAAAAACTGTTTTTT. Encoded protein: CSVVWGKGEKLFF.

This chain uses TRBV19 with TRBJ1-5; 7 nucleotides match TRBD1. Germline V gives CDR1 LNHDA, CDR2 SQIVND (reference sequence). V shed 6 bases and J 4 bases; nucleotides not matched to a gene: 9. There are 15 residues in the CDR3. CDR3 in amino acids: CASSLPGQPNQPQHF. The CDR3 DNA follows: TGTGCCAGTAGCCTACCGGGACAGCCAAATCAGCCCCAGCATTTT.

The chain has TRBV5-6 and TRBJ2-5; D perhaps matches TRBD2 (6 bases). The J call is doubtful: the DNA matches TRBJ2-7 better. This CDR3 has 16 amino acids. CDR1 SGHDT and CDR2 YYEEEE come from the germline V gene. Here the CDR3 reads CASSLAELARTYEQYF. In DNA form, the CDR3 reads TGTGCCAGCAGCCTAGCAGAACTAGCTAGGACCTACGAGCAGTACTTC.

The V gene is TRBV19, the J gene TRBJ2-7; D unresolved. Deletions cut 6 bases from V and 3 bases from J, with 12 bases between. This CDR3 is built from 13 residues. Per the germline V gene, CDR1 is LNHDA and CDR2 is SQIVND (reference sequence). The CDR3 reads CASSTSPLYEQYF. The CDR3 DNA reads TGTGCCAGTAGCACCTCCCCCCTCTACGAGCAGTACTTC.

The V call is TRBV2, the J call TRBJ2-6, with D possibly matching TRBD1 (6 bases). The V gene's germline CDR1 is SNHLY and CDR2 FYNNEI. This CDR3 region has 16 residues. V was cut by 9 bases and J by 0 bases, with 15 bases left in between. CDR3 in amino acids: CARGTNSVSGANVLTF. The CDR3 nucleotides read TGTGCCAGGGGGACAAACTCGGTCTCTGGGGCCAACGTCCTGACTTTC.

The chain combines TRBV12-1 with TRBJ2-3; the table's D gene call, TRBD1, was not cross checked with the DNA. TRBV12-1 is recorded as a pseudogene. The CDR3 runs to 14 residues. The CDR3 is CASNEGERLDTQYF. The CDR3 coding sequence is TGTGCCAGCAACGAGGGGGAGAGGTTAGATACGCAGTATTTT.

The chain carries TRBV19 and TRBJ2-7; either TRBD1 or TRBD2 may fit D (5 bases each). Trimming removed 5 bases from V and 2 bases from J, with 19 bases in between. CDR3 length equals 16 residues. The germline gives CDR1 LNHDA, CDR2 SQIVND (reference sequence). The CDR3 sequence is CASSSQEGSTAYEQYF. The CDR3 DNA reads as TGTGCCAGTAGTTCCCAAGAGGGGTCTACCGCCTACGAGCAGTACTTC.

The genes are TRBV9 and TRBJ2-3, with TRBD1 as a possible D gene (6 bases). Trimming removed 0 bases from V and 3 bases from J, with 11 bases in between. Germline loops: CDR1 SGDLS, CDR2 YYNGEE. The CDR3 is 15 amino acids. The CDR3 region has the DNA TGTGCCAGCAGCGTAGATACAGGGCGAACAGATACGCAGTATTTT. As protein: CASSVDTGRTDTQYF.

The V call is TRBV30, the J call TRBJ1-2; perhaps TRBD1 as D (6 bases). The CDR3 has 12 amino acids. Trimming stripped 7 bases from V and 4 bases from J, with 13 bases between. Germline V CDR1 and CDR2: GTSNPN, SVGIG (reference sequence). Here the CDR3 reads CASSGAFYGYTF. The CDR3 nucleotides are TGTGCCTCCTCAGGGGCCTTCTATGGCTACACCTTC.

The CDR3 DNA follows: TGTGCCAGCAGTCTGGGACAGGGTCTTGAAAAACTGTTTTTT. The encoded protein is CASSLGQGLEKLFF. The chain uses TRBV6-5 and TRBJ1-4, with 9 bases matching TRBD1. This CDR3 contains 14 residues. Germline V CDR1 and CDR2: MNHEY, SVGAGI. Trimming at V came to 5 bases and at J to 7 bases, leaving 5 bases not matched to a gene.

This chain links TRBV5-4 with TRBJ2-5; the match to TRBD2 covers 9 bases. The V segment lost 4 bases and the J segment 3 bases; nucleotides outside the gene matches: 4. Germline V gene lookup returns CDR1 SGHNT and CDR2 YYREEE (reference sequence). This CDR3 has 14 residues. The CDR3 bases are TGTGCCAGCAGCCTTGTAGCGGGAGAAGAGACCCAGTACTTC. It yields the protein CASSLVAGEETQYF.

The genes are TRBV10-3 and TRBJ2-5, with 7 bases that match TRBD2. CDR3 length: 13 amino acids. Trimming cost V 9 bases and J 3 bases; bases outside gene matches: 7. CDR1 and CDR2 from the germline V gene are ENHRY and SYGVKD. CDR3 DNA: TGTGCCATTAGGACTGCGGGGGAAGAGACCCAGTACTTC. This gives the protein CAIRTAGEETQYF.

The chain uses TRBV4-2 and TRBJ1-5; D may be TRBD1 (5 bases). Looked up from germline, CDR1 is LGHNA and CDR2 is YNFKEQ. This CDR3 is built from 16 residues. V lost 0 bases and J 5 bases, leaving 14 bases between the germline ends. In nucleotides, the CDR3 is TGTGCCAGCAGCCAAGAAGGAGGGGCGCACGATCAGCCCCAGCATTTT. Translating gives CASSQEGGAHDQPQHF.

The J gene is TRBJ1-2, the V gene TRBV30; no clear D. The CDR3 runs 11 residues. V dropped 5 bases and J dropped 6 bases, with 10 bases sitting between them. Germline V gene data show CDR1 as GTSNPN and CDR2 as SVGIG (reference sequence). The DNA of the CDR3 is TGTGCCTGGTCCCACGAGAATGGCTACACCTTC. Translated: CAWSHENGYTF. Supplemented by reference TRBV30 and TRBJ1-2, the full variable domain reads SQTIHQWPATLVQPVGSPLSLECTVEGTSNPNLYWYRQAAGRGLQLLFYSVGIGQISSEVPQNLSASRPQDRQFILSSKKLLLSDSGFYLCAWSHENGYTFGSGTRLTVV.